This TCR beta chain emerged from a study of blood T cell repertoires in COVID-19. Turning to the study itself: The origin of the acute and convalescent COVID-19 samples was the United States, Italy and Spain. The cDNA or gDNA used as material had been derived from T cells, B-cell-depleted T cells, or PBMCs.

Per the original methods: Nucleated cell number was recorded as an estimate derived from reference gene primer amplification. Profiling relied on immunoSEQ multiplex PCR, and the TCRdb table lists in-frame clones only, not all of them. The V and J calls and the clone size are those of that table, but D and trimming were determined from the DNA. The profile shows 350,000 to 450,000 clones, 85% of them singletons. Trimming pared 3 bases from V and 0 bases from J, leaving 19 bases between. Germline CDR1 is MDHEN and CDR2 is SYDVKM. The CDR3 is 18 amino acids. Sequencing input: peripheral blood. The sequence was obtained from a woman under 30 with acute or convalescent COVID-19. The chain carries TRBV28 and TRBJ2-3; maybe TRBD2 (6 bases). The CDR3 DNA is TGTGCCAGCAGTTTCCCCTCCTCAGGAGGGCCGAGCACAGATACGCAGTATTTT. Its protein is CASSFPSSGGPSTDTQYF.